These 11 T cell receptor beta chains share one sample of origin, sequenced in a study of T cell repertoires in cytomegalovirus infection. TCRdb ran MiXCR on the reads and lists one entry per CDR3 protein. In the table there are fewer than 300,000 distinct CDR3 sequences, roughly 23% of which are singletons. Sequenced input: PBMCs. The receptors shown here come from a human donor in good health (CMV status not recorded). Some clones in this sample may be carry-over from other donors' samples.

This clonotype was counted only a few times. The genes are TRBV7-2 and TRBJ2-5, with 10 nucleotides matching TRBD2. V gave up 4 bases and J gave up 7 bases; unmatched junction bases: 9. The CDR3 is 15 amino acids. The germline CDR1 and CDR2 sequences are SGHTA and FQGNSA. CDR3 sequence (DNA): TGTGCCAGCAGCTCCCAAGCGGGAGGGCCTGGGACCCAGTACTTC. This encodes CASSSQAGGPGTQYF.

This clonotype was detected a few times. This rearrangement joins TRBV20-1 to TRBJ2-1; 10 bases match TRBD2. This CDR3 spans 15 amino acids. J was trimmed by 4 bases and V by 5 bases; bases with no gene match: 8. The germline CDR1 and CDR2 sequences are DFQATT and SNEGSKA (reference sequence). The CDR3 nucleotides are TGCAGTGCTCAACCAACTAGCGGGATTTACAATGAGCAGTTCTTC. This encodes CSAQPTSGIYNEQFF.

The chain links TRBV6-5 to TRBJ1-5, with TRBD1 matching over 9 bases. CDR3 size: 15 residues. Trimming removed 6 bases from V and 3 bases from J; junction bases left unmatched: 6. Germline loops: CDR1 MNHEY, CDR2 SVGAGI. CDR3: CASSRRDRANQPQHF. The CDR3 DNA reads TGTGCCAGCAGCCGCCGGGACAGGGCCAATCAGCCCCAGCATTTT.

This clonotype was recorded many times. The rearrangement joins TRBV15 to TRBJ2-3; TRBD2 agrees at 8 bases. Germline CDR1 LNHNV, CDR2 YYDKDF (reference sequence). The V segment lost 1 base and the J segment 1 base; nucleotides outside the gene matches: 4. The CDR3 has 16 amino acids. The chain's CDR3 is CATSRAPAGGTDTQYF. The CDR3, as DNA: TGTGCCACCAGCAGAGCGCCAGCGGGAGGCACAGATACGCAGTATTTT.

The V and J genes are TRBV28 and TRBJ2-7, with TRBD2 matching 12 bases. The CDR3 has 19 amino acids. Looked up from germline, CDR1 is MDHEN and CDR2 is SYDVKM. The V gene end was trimmed by 4 bases and the J gene end by 3 bases; junction bases not matched to a gene: 16. The CDR3 coding sequence is TGTGCCAGCAGTTCACCTCTAGCGGGGGGGACTCCCGGGAGCTACGAGCAGTACTTC. Its protein product is CASSSPLAGGTPGSYEQYF.

This clonotype appeared many times. V usage is TRBV7-2 and J usage is TRBJ1-1; the match to TRBD1 covers 10 bases. The germline CDR1 and CDR2 sequences are SGHTA and FQGNSA. Germline trimming cut 7 bases from V and 4 bases from J; bases unmatched to any gene: 9. This CDR3 has 15 residues. This chain's CDR3 is CASTDPGTGVTEAFF. The CDR3 DNA reads TGTGCCAGCACCGACCCCGGGACAGGGGTCACTGAAGCTTTCTTT.

This clonotype has ten or more counts. The genes are TRBV7-2 and TRBJ2-3; D ambiguous. Germline CDR1 SGHTA, CDR2 FQGNSA. The CDR3 sequence is 14 residues long. V dropped 1 base and J dropped 2 bases, with 7 bases sitting between them. The CDR3 sequence: CASSLERFTDTQYF. In DNA form, the CDR3 reads TGTGCCAGCAGCTTAGAACGGTTCACAGATACGCAGTATTTT. Complete variable domain (other parts from reference TRBV7-2 and TRBJ2-3): GAGVSQSPSNKVTEKGKDVELRCDPISGHTALYWYRQSLGQGLEFLIYFQGNSAPDKSGLPSDRFSAERTGGSVSTLTIQRTQQEDSAVYLCASSLERFTDTQYFGPGTRLTVL.

The V gene is TRBV20-1, the J gene TRBJ2-5; the D gene is possibly TRBD2 (6 bases). The CDR3 has 13 amino acids. V was trimmed by 6 bases and J by 5 bases, leaving 16 bases between them. Germline V CDR1 and CDR2: DFQATT, SNEGSKA (reference sequence). DNA for the CDR3: TGCAGTGCACTTGGGCGGGGTGTGGAGACCCAGTACTTC. It specifies CSALGRGVETQYF.

V is TRBV6-2 or TRBV6-3 and J is TRBJ2-3; the match to TRBD1 covers 7 bases. The CDR3 consists of 17 residues. Germline CDR1 and CDR2: MNHEY and SVGEGT. V shed 6 bases and J 3 bases; nucleotides not matched to a gene: 15. The CDR3 spells CASSDPLRGRGTDTQYF. The DNA for the CDR3 is TGTGCCAGCAGCGACCCTCTCAGGGGGAGAGGGACAGATACGCAGTATTTT.

This clonotype occurred a few times. The gene calls are TRBV7-6 and TRBJ2-7; 7 bases are shared with TRBD1. From germline, CDR1 is SGHVS and CDR2 FNYEAQ. After removal of 5 bases from V and 6 bases from J, the junction contained 4 bases not matched to a gene. The CDR3 spans 12 residues. The CDR3 nucleotides read TGTGCCAGCAGCCCGGGACAGTCCGAGCAGTACTTC. It specifies CASSPGQSEQYF.

Worth noting for this clonotype: One end of the junction is discordant with germline, which a read error may explain. The chain links TRBV7-2 to TRBJ2-1, with 9 bases matching TRBD2. The germline V gene encodes CDR1 SGHTA and CDR2 FQGNSA. The CDR3 has 17 amino acids. The CDR3 spells CASRLATSGYSYNEQFF. In DNA form, the CDR3 reads TGTGCCAGCAGGTTAGCCACTAGCGGGTACTCCTACAATGAGCAGTTCTTC.